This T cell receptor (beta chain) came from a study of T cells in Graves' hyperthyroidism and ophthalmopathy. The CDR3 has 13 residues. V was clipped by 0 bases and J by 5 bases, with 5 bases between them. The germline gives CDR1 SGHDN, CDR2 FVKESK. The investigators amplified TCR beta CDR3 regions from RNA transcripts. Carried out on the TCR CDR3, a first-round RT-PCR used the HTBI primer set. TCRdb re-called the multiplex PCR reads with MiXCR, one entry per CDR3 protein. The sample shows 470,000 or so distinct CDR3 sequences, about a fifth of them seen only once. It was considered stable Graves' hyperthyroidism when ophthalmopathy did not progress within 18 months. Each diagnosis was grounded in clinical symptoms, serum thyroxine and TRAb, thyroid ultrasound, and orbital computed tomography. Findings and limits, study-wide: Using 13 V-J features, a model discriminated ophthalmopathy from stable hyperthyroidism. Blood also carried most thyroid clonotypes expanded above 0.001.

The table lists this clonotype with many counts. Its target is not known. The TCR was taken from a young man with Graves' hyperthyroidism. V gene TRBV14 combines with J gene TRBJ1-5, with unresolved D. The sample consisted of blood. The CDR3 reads CASSQDFDQPQHF. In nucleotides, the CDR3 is TGTGCCAGCAGCCAAGATTTCGATCAGCCCCAGCATTTT.